The rows below give T cell receptor beta chains drawn from one sample of a study of T cell repertoires in cytomegalovirus infection. TCRdb analysed the reads with MiXCR anew, one entry per CDR3 protein. Among about 180,000 distinct CDR3 sequences listed, around an eighth were seen once. The specimen was PBMCs. The origin of the receptors is a human donor in good health (CMV status not recorded). Some clones in this sample may be carry-over from other donors' samples. The CDR3 runs from the conserved cysteine through the conserved F or W. D genes are given only for firm matches. Rows may omit the clone size; those that give it use once, few, many or a size class.

TRBJ2-2 many TRBV7-2 TRBD2 TGTGCCAGCAGCTTAGGTCTAGCGGGAGCTCGTACCGGGGAGCTGTTTTTT CASSLGLAGARTGELFF
TRBJ2-2 . TRBV29-1 . TGCAGCGCCCCCTCGGGACAAAACATCGGGGAGCTGTTTTTT CSAPSGQNIGELFF
TRBJ2-7 few TRBV18 . TGTGCCAGCTCACCGGACAGTGTTGACTACGAGCAGTACTTC CASSPDSVDYEQYF
TRBJ2-2 . TRBV7-6 . TGTGCCAGCAGCTTAAAACGGGCCACCGGGGTGCTGTTTTTT CASSLKRATGVLFF
TRBJ2-2 . TRBV6-1 TRBD1 TGTGCCAGCACCTTAACCGGGACAGGGATAACCGGGGAGCTGTTTTTT CASTLTGTGITGELFF
TRBJ2-5 few TRBV28 TRBD2 TGTGCCAGCAGTTTGGGACTAGCGGGAGAGGAGGAGACCCAGTACTTC CASSLGLAGEEETQYF
TRBJ1-1 . TRBV12-3/TRBV12-4 . TGTGCCAGCACCACAGACACATTCAACACTGAAGCTTTCTTT CASTTDTFNTEAFF
TRBJ1-1 many TRBV10-3 . TGTGCCATCAGCAAGGCAGGGCAGCTTTTGAACACTGAAGCTTTCTTT CAISKAGQLLNTEAFF
TRBJ1-1 . TRBV19 . TGTGCCAGTAGTATTCCGGGAATGAACACTGAAGCTTTCTTT CASSIPGMNTEAFF
TRBJ2-5 many TRBV10-1 . TGCGCCAGCAGTCGGGTTGGGGAGACCCAGTACTTC CASSRVGETQYF
TRBJ2-1 many TRBV12-3/TRBV12-4 . TGTGCCAGCAGTCCCCCCGGAGTATCATTCTACAATGAGCAGTTCTTC CASSPPGVSFYNEQFF
TRBJ2-1 . TRBV2 . TGTGCCAGCAGTGAGGGTTTAGGGCCAATTTACAATGAGCAGTTCTTC CASSEGLGPIYNEQFF
TRBJ1-2 . TRBV2 TRBD1 TGTGCCAGCCATCGACAGGGTGGCTACACCTTC CASHRQGGYTF
TRBJ2-7 once TRBV29-1 . TGCAGCGTTGATGGGGACCGCGACGAGCAGTACTTC CSVDGDRDEQYF
TRBJ1-3 many TRBV7-2 . TGTGCCAGCAGCTTAAATCCCTATGGAAACACCATATATTTT CASSLNPYGNTIYF
TRBJ2-5 few TRBV5-1 TRBD2 TGCGCCAGCAGCTTGGCCCTGACTAGCGGCCAAGAGACCCAGTACTTC CASSLALTSGQETQYF
TRBJ2-3 . TRBV5-1 . TGCGCCAGCAGCTTGGCCGTGGGCACAGATACGCAGTATTTT CASSLAVGTDTQYF
TRBJ2-4 many TRBV12-3/TRBV12-4 TRBD1 TGTGCCAGCAGTTCCGGACAGGGGGCTGGGGCCAAAAACATTCAGTACTTC CASSSGQGAGAKNIQYF
TRBJ1-1 many TRBV7-2 TRBD1 TGTGCCAGCAGCTTACGACAGGGCGGTTCCGAAGCTTTCTTT CASSLRQGGSEAFF
TRBJ2-7 many TRBV7-2 . TGTGCCAGCAGCTACCAGATAGGGGGTTACGAGCAGTACTTC CASSYQIGGYEQYF
TRBJ1-3 many TRBV7-2 . TGTGCCAGCAGCCTAATGACAGGCTCTGGAAACACCATATATTTT CASSLMTGSGNTIYF
TRBJ2-5 many TRBV7-9 . TGTGCCAGCAGCCCCTCCGGGATTTCAGAGACCCAGTACTTC CASSPSGISETQYF
TRBJ2-1 few TRBV28 TRBD2 TGTGCCAGCAGTTTGGGGGGTTCGGGGGGGAATGAGCAGTTCTTC CASSLGGSGGNEQFF
TRBJ2-2 few TRBV24-1 . TGTGCCACCAGTGTGGTGGTTGACGGGGAGCTGTTTTTT CATSVVVDGELFF
TRBJ2-7 . TRBV10-3 TRBD1 TGTGCCATCAGTGGCCGGGACAGGGGGACCTACGAGCAGTACTTC CAISGRDRGTYEQYF
TRBJ1-2 few TRBV7-9 . TGTGCCAGCAGCGCGACGGTGGACCGAGCTAACTATGGCTACACCTTC CASSATVDRANYGYTF
TRBJ2-1 few TRBV12-3/TRBV12-4 . TGTGCCAGCAGCCCCCACGAAAAAGCCAATGAGCAGTTCTTC CASSPHEKANEQFF
TRBJ1-1 . TRBV28 . TGTGCCAGCAGGATAGACCCGAGGGCTGAAGCTTTCTTT CASRIDPRAEAFF
TRBJ2-1 . TRBV7-9 . TGTGCCAGCAGCTTTCCGGGAGAATCTGATGAGCAGTTCTTC CASSFPGESDEQFF
TRBJ1-1 . TRBV20-1 . TGCAGTGCTAAAGGGTGGGGGGTCAGGAGGGACACTGAAGCTTTCTTT CSAKGWGVRRDTEAFF
TRBJ1-1 . TRBV14 . TGTGCCAGCAGCCGAGCGACAGTTATGAACACTGAAGCTTTCTTT CASSRATVMNTEAFF
TRBJ1-2 . TRBV12-3/TRBV12-4 . TGTGCCAGCAGTTTTGGTGACAGGATCTATGGCTACACCTTC CASSFGDRIYGYTF
TRBJ2-7 many TRBV12-5 . TGTGCTAGTGGTTTGCCCGACAGGTTCTCCTACGAGCAGTACTTC CASGLPDRFSYEQYF
TRBJ2-5 many TRBV7-2 TRBD2 TGTGCCAGCAGCTTAGCCCCCTCGACTAGCGGGAGAGGGGAGACCCAGTACTTC CASSLAPSTSGRGETQYF
TRBJ1-6 . TRBV20-1 . TGCAGTGCTAGACCCCGCCGGGGGGGTAATTCACCCCTCCACTTT CSARPRRGGNSPLHF
TRBJ2-3 many TRBV12-3/TRBV12-4 . TGTGCCATCCAACTCCCGGGATCCACAGATACGCAGTATTTT CAIQLPGSTDTQYF
TRBJ1-5 . TRBV28 TRBD1 TGTGCCAGCAGTTTCCCCCCCTCGGGACAGCGAAATCAGCCCCAGCATTTT CASSFPPSGQRNQPQHF
TRBJ2-3 . TRBV7-9 TRBD2 TGTGCCAGCAGCTTTAGCGGGGGGGCGTGGGATACGCAGTATTTT CASSFSGGAWDTQYF
TRBJ1-6 . TRBV7-2 TRBD1 TGTGCCAGCAGCCCGGAGGGACAGTCTTCTTCACCCCTCCACTTT CASSPEGQSSSPLHF
TRBJ1-1 . TRBV4-1 . TGCGCCAGCAGCCAAAAAGGGGCTCAATTGAACACTGAAGCTTTCTTT CASSQKGAQLNTEAFF
TRBJ1-5 . TRBV28 . TGTGCCAGCAGTTTGGCAGGCCCACCTAATCAGCCCCAGCATTTT CASSLAGPPNQPQHF
TRBJ1-2 . TRBV28 . TGTGCCAGCAGTCCCCGGACAGAGCTTAACTATGGCTACACCTTC CASSPRTELNYGYTF
TRBJ2-5 . TRBV29-1 . TGCAGCGTTGACCCCTATTCAGAGACCCAGTACTTC CSVDPYSETQYF
TRBJ2-1 many TRBV7-8 TRBD1 TGTGCCAGCAGCCCGACAGGGGATGAGCAGTTCTTC CASSPTGDEQFF
TRBJ2-2 few TRBV28 TRBD2 TGTGCCAGCAGATCTGGACTAGCGGGAAACACCGGGGAGCTGTTTTTT CASRSGLAGNTGELFF
TRBJ2-7 few TRBV5-6 . TGTGCCAGCAGCTTGGCCGGGCAGGGCGAGCAGTACTTC CASSLAGQGEQYF
TRBJ2-2 . TRBV29-1 TRBD1 TGCAGCGGCAGTACCGGGACAGCGAACACCGGGGAGCTGTTTTTT CSGSTGTANTGELFF
TRBJ2-1 many TRBV24-1 . TGTGCCACCAGTGAGGGAGGAGGATACAATGAGCAGTTCTTC CATSEGGGYNEQFF
TRBJ1-2 . TRBV24-1 . TGTGCCACCAGTGATGCGGGGACTCACTATGGCTACACCTTC CATSDAGTHYGYTF
TRBJ1-2 . TRBV2 . TGTGCCAGCAGTCAAGAGACAGGACAAATCTATGGCTACACCTTC CASSQETGQIYGYTF